The T cell receptor beta chain under discussion was sequenced for a study of T cell changes during pregnancy in multiple sclerosis. V lost 0 bases to trimming and J lost 11 bases, with 16 bases between them. The CDR3 runs to 14 residues. Germline assignment: CDR1 LGHNA and CDR2 YSLEER. Method: immunoSEQ multiplex PCR; TCRdb's copy keeps in-frame clones and lacks some. The table includes roughly 70,000 clones, roughly nine tenths detected once. Sequencing was performed on peripheral blood, taken before pregnancy. This receptor was identified in a female donor with multiple sclerosis, enrolled in a pregnancy study. This chain links TRBV4-3 with TRBJ1-1; tentative D call: TRBD1 (6 bases). CDR3 residues: CASSQEGRGEQAFF. The CDR3 DNA follows: TGCGCCAGCAGCCAAGAAGGGAGGGGGGAGCAGGCTTTCTTT.